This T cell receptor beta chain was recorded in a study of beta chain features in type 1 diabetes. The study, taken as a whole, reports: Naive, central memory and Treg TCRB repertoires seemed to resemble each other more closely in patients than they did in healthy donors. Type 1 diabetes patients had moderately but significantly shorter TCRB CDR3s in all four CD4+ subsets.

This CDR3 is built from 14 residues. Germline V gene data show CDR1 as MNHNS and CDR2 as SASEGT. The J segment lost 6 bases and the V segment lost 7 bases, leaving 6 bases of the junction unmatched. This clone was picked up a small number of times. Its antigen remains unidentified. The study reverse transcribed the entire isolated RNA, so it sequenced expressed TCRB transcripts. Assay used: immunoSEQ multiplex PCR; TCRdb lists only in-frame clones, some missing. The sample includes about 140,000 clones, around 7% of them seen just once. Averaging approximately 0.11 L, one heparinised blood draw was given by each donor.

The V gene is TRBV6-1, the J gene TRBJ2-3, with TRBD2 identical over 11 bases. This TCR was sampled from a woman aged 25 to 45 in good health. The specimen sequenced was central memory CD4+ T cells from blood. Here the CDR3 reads CASTKLAGADTQYF. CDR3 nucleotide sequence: TGTGCCAGCACGAAACTAGCGGGAGCTGATACGCAGTATTTT.